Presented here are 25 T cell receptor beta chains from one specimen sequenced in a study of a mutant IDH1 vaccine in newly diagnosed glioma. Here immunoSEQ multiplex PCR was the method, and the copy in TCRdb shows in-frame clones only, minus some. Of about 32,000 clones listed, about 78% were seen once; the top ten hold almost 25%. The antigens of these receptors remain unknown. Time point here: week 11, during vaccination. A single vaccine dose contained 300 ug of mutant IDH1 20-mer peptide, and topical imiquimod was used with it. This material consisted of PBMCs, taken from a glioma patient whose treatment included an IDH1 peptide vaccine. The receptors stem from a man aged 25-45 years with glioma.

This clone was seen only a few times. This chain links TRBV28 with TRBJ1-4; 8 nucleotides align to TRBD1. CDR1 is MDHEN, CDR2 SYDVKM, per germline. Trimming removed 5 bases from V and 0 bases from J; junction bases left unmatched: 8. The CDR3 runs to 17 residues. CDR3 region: CASSSGTGVATNEKLFF. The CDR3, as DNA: TGTGCCAGCAGTAGTGGGACAGGAGTTGCAACTAATGAAAAACTGTTTTTT.

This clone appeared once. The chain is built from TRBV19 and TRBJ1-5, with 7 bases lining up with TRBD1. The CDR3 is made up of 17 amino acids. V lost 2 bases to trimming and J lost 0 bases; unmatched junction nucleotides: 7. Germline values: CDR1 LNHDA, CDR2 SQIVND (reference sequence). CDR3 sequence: CASSISWTGYSNQPQHF. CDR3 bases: TGTGCCAGTAGTATAAGTTGGACAGGTTATAGCAATCAGCCCCAGCATTTT.

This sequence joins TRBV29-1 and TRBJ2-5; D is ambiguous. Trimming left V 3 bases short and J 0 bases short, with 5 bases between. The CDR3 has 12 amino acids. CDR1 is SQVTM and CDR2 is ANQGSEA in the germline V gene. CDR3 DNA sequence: TGCAGCGTTGACAGGCACCAAGAGACCCAGTACTTC. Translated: CSVDRHQETQYF.

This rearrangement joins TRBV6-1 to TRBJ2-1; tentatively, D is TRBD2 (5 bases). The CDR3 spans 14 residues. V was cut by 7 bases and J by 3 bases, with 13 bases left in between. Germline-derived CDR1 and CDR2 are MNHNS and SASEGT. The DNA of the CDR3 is TGTGCCAGCACCACATATGAGGGCTACAATGAGCAGTTCTTC. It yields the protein CASTTYEGYNEQFF.

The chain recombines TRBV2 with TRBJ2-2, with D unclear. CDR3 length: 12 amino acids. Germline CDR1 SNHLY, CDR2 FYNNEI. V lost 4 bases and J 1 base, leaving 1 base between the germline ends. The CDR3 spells CASSVNTGELFF. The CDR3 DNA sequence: TGTGCCAGCAGTGTGAACACCGGGGAGCTGTTTTTT.

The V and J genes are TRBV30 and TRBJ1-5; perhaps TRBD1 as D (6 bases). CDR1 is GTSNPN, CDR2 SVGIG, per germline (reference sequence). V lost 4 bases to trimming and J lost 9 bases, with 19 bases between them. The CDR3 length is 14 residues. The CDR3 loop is CAWTQTDSQGPQHF. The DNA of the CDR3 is TGTGCCTGGACACAAACGGACAGCCAAGGGCCCCAGCATTTT.

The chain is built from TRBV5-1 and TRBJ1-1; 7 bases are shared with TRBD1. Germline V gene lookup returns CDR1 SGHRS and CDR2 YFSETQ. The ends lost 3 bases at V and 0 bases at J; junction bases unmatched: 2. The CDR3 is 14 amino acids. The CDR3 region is CASSSTGMNTEAFF. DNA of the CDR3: TGCGCCAGCAGCTCGACAGGGATGAACACTGAAGCTTTCTTT. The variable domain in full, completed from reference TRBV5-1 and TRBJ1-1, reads KAGVTQTPRYLIKTRGQQVTLSCSPISGHRSVSWYQQTPGQGLQFLFEYFSETQRNKGNFPGRFSGRQFSNSRSEMNVSTLELGDSALYLCASSSTGMNTEAFFGQGTRLTVV.

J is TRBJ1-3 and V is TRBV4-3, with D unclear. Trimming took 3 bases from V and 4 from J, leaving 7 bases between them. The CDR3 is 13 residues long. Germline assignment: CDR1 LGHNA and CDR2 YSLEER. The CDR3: CASSQGKGNTIYF. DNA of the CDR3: TGCGCCAGCAGCCAGGGAAAGGGAAACACCATATATTTT.

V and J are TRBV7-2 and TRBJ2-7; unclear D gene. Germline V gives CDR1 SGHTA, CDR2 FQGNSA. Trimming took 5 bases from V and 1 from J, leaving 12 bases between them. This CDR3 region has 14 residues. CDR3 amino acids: CASSPQTTSYEQYF. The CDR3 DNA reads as TGTGCCAGCAGCCCCCAGACAACATCCTACGAGCAGTACTTC.

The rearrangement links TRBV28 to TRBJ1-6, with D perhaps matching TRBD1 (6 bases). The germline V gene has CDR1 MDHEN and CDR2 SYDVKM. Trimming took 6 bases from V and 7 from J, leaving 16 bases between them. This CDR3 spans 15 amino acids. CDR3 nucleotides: TGTGCCAGCAGACAATACAGGGCGGGGAATTCACCCCTCCACTTT. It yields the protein CASRQYRAGNSPLHF.

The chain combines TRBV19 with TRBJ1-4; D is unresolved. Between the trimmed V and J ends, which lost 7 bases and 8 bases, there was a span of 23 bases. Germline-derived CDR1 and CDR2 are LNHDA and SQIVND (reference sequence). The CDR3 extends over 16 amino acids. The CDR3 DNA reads TGTGCCAGTACCCCACAGCTGGGAGGAGCCGAAGAAAAACTGTTTTTT. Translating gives CASTPQLGGAEEKLFF.

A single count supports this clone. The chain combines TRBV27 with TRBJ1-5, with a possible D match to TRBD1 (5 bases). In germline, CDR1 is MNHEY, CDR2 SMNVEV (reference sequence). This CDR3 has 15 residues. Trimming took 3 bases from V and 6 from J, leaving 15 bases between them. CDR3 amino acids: CASSFGGYGFQPQHF. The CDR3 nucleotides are TGTGCCAGCAGTTTTGGGGGATATGGTTTTCAGCCCCAGCATTTT.

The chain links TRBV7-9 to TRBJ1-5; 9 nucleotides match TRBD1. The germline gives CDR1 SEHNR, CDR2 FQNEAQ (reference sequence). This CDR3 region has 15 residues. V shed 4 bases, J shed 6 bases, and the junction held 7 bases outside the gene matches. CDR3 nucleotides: TGTGCCAGCAGCTGGGACAGGGAGTTGGGTCAGCCCCAGCATTTT. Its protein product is CASSWDRELGQPQHF. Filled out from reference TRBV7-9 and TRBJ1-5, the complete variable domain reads DTGVSQNPRHKITKRGQNVTFRCDPISEHNRLYWYRQTLGQGPEFLTYFQNEAQLEKSRLLSDRFSAERPKGSFSTLEIQRTEQGDSAMYLCASSWDRELGQPQHFGDGTRLSIL.

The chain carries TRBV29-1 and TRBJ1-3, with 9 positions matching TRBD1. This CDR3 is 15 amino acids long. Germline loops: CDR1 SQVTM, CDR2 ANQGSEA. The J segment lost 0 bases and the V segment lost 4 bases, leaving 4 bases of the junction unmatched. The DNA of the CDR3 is TGCAGCGTTGGGGGGACAGGGCCCTCTGGAAACACCATATATTTT. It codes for CSVGGTGPSGNTIYF. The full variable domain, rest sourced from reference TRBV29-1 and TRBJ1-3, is SAVISQKPSRDICQRGTSLTIQCQVDSQVTMMFWYRQQPGQSLTLIATANQGSEATYESGFVIDKFPISRPNLTFSTLTVSNMSPEDSSIYLCSVGGTGPSGNTIYFGEGSWLTVV.

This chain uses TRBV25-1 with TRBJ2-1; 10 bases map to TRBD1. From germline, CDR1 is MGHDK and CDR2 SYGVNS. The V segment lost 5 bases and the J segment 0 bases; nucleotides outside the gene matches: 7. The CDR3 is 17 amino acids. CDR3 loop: CASSTWTGGISYNEQFF. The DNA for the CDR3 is TGTGCCAGCAGTACGTGGACAGGGGGGATCTCCTACAATGAGCAGTTCTTC.

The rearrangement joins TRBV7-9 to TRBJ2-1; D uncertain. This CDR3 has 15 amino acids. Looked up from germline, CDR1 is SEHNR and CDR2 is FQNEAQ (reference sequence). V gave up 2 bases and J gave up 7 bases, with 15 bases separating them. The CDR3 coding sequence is TGTGCCAGCAGCTTATCCATCGGGCTGGGGAATGAGCAGTTCTTC. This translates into CASSLSIGLGNEQFF.

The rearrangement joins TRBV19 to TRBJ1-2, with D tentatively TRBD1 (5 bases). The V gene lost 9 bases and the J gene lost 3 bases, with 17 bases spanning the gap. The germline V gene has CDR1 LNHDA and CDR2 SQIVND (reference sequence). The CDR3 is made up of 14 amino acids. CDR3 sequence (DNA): TGTGCCAGCGCAAGGGGACTCAAGGACTATGGCTACACCTTC. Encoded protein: CASARGLKDYGYTF. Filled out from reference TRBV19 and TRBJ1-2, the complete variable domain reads DGGITQSPKYLFRKEGQNVTLSCEQNLNHDAMYWYRQDPGQGLRLIYYSQIVNDFQKGDIAEGYSVSREKKESFPLTVTSAQKNPTAFYLCASARGLKDYGYTFGSGTRLTVV.

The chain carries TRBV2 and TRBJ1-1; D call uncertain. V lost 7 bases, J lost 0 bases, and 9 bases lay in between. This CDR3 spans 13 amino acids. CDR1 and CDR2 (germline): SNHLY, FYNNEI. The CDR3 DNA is TGTGCCAGCACCTTCACCATGAACACTGAAGCTTTCTTT. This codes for CASTFTMNTEAFF.

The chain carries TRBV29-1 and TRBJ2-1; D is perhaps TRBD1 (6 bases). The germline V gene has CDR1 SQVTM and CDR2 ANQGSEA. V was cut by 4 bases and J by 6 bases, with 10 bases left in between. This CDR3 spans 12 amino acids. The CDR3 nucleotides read TGCAGCGTTGGGGCACAGGGCAATGAGCAGTTCTTC. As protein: CSVGAQGNEQFF.

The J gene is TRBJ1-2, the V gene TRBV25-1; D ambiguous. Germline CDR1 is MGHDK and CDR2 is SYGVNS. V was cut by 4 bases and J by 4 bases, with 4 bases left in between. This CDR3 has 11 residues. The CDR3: CASSVGYGYTF. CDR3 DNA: TGTGCCAGCAGTGTCGGCTATGGCTACACCTTC.

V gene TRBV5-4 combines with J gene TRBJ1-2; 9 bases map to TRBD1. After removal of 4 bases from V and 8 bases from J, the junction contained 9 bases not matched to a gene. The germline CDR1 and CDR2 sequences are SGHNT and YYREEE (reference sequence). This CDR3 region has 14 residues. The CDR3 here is CASSKPGQGGGYTF. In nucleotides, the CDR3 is TGTGCCAGCAGCAAGCCGGGACAGGGTGGGGGCTACACCTTC.

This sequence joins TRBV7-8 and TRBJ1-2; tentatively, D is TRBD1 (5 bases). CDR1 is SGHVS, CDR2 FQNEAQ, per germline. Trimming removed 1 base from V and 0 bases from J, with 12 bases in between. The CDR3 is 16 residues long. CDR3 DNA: TGTGCCAGCAGCTTAGGGACACGAAAACCTAACTATGGCTACACCTTC. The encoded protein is CASSLGTRKPNYGYTF.

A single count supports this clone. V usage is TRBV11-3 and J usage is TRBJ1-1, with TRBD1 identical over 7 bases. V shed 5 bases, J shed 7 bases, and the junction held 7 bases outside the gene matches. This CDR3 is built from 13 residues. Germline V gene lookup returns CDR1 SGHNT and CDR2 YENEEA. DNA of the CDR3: TGTGCCAGCAGCACCGCACCAGGGGGTGAAGCTTTCTTT. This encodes CASSTAPGGEAFF.

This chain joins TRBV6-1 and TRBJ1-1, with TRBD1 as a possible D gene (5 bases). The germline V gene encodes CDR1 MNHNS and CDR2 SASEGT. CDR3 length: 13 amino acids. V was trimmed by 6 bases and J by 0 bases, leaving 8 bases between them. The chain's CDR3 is CASRGRLNTEAFF. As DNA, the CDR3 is TGTGCCAGCAGGGGACGGCTGAACACTGAAGCTTTCTTT.

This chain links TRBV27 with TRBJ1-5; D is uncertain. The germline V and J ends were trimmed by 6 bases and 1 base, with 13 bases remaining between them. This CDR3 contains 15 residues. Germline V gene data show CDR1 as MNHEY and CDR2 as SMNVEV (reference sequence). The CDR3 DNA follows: TGTGCCAGCAGGGTCTCTAGACGGAGCAATCAGCCCCAGCATTTT. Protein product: CASRVSRRSNQPQHF.